This T cell receptor beta chain was sequenced for a study of shared clonotypes between healthy human individuals. Study background: Every donor yielded three CD4 naive, three CD4 memory, two CD8 naive and one CD8 memory plate.

Worth noting for this clone: Its cognate antigen is unknown.

Method: immunoSEQ multiplex PCR; TCRdb's copy keeps in-frame clones and lacks some. The sample gives about 820,000 clones, 80% to 95% of which show up once; approximately 25% is in the top ten. Selected positively for CCR7 and CD45RO-negative, naive CD8 cells excluded terminally differentiated effector memory CD45RA+ cells. Donors were healthy HIV-negative adults without recent acute infections or vaccinations. The V and J ends lost 0 bases and 2 bases respectively, with 9 bases between them. Germline-derived CDR1 and CDR2 are SGDLS and YYNGEE. CDR3 length: 14 amino acids. Study-level points and caveats: A few donors held about 5% of naive CD4 clonotypes in common. Sorted-subset samples were not fully sequenced, rarefaction indicated.

The TCR originated in a man aged 25 to 40 in good health. Source material: naive CD8+ T cells sorted from blood. This chain connects TRBV9 to TRBJ2-7, with no clear D. The CDR3: CASSVGLPAYEQYF. CDR3 DNA: TGTGCCAGCAGCGTAGGGCTCCCGGCCTACGAGCAGTACTTC.